A single sample gave rise to the 13 T cell receptor beta chains below, sequenced in a study of OX40 agonist ivuxolimab in advanced cancers. Libraries were prepared by immunoSEQ multiplex PCR; TCRdb keeps only in-frame clonotypes and omits some of them. The data hold over 50,000 clones, with about four fifths observed a single time. This specimen was CD4+ or CD8+ T cells sorted from blood, taken in a trial of the OX40 agonist ivuxolimab. These receptors were collected from an adult with an advanced solid tumor such as melanoma, head and neck, liver or kidney cancer.

Within the sample, this clone is medium-sized. The chain employs TRBV5-4 and TRBJ1-1; the D is unclear. The CDR3 has 14 amino acids. Per the germline V gene, CDR1 is SGHNT and CDR2 is YYREEE (reference sequence). V lost 3 bases, J lost 4 bases, and 13 bases lay in between. CDR3 coding DNA: TGTGCCAGCAGCTCCCCGGCCCTGGGCACTGAAGCTTTCTTT. Translated: CASSSPALGTEAFF.

The chain recombines TRBV19 with TRBJ1-5, with 9 bases that match TRBD1. V shed 7 bases, J shed 6 bases, and the junction held 7 bases outside the gene matches. Germline V gives CDR1 LNHDA, CDR2 SQIVND (reference sequence). This CDR3 comprises 14 residues. This chain's CDR3 is CASNRDREGQPQHF. CDR3 nucleotide sequence: TGTGCCAGTAACCGGGACAGGGAGGGTCAGCCCCAGCATTTT.

V and J are TRBV7-9 and TRBJ2-1; 9 bases line up with TRBD2. Trimming removed 4 bases from V and 6 bases from J; junction bases left unmatched: 7. The CDR3 has 15 amino acids. Germline lookup yields CDR1 SEHNR and CDR2 FQNEAQ (reference sequence). CDR3 loop: CASSSQLTSGNEQFF. Written as DNA, the CDR3 is TGTGCCAGCAGCTCACAGCTGACTAGCGGCAATGAGCAGTTCTTC.

This chain uses TRBV6-1 with TRBJ2-7, with D tentatively TRBD1 (6 bases). CDR1 MNHNS and CDR2 SASEGT come from the germline V gene. V was cut by 7 bases and J by 2 bases, with 15 bases left in between. CDR3 length: 14 amino acids. Here the CDR3 reads CASTSLQGPYEQYF. CDR3 coding DNA: TGTGCCAGCACCTCCCTACAGGGCCCCTACGAGCAGTACTTC.

The genes are TRBV7-8 and TRBJ2-3; 7 bases are a match to TRBD2. With 2 bases clipped from V and 2 bases from J, the junction kept 10 bases outside the gene matches. The CDR3 is 17 residues long. The germline V gene has CDR1 SGHVS and CDR2 FQNEAQ. CDR3 sequence reads: CASSLFLSGAFTDTQYF. The CDR3 bases are TGTGCCAGCAGCTTATTTCTGAGCGGGGCGTTCACAGATACGCAGTATTTT.

The chain recombines TRBV4-1 with TRBJ2-7; 8 bases are shared with TRBD1. V dropped 1 base and J dropped 2; count of bases not matched to a gene: 4. This CDR3 is built from 15 residues. Germline CDR1 and CDR2: MGHRA and YSYEKL. The CDR3 DNA is TGCGCCAGCAGCCAAGCAAACAGGGGGACCTACGAGCAGTACTTC. Its protein product is CASSQANRGTYEQYF.

The V gene is TRBV5-1, the J gene TRBJ2-2, with D perhaps TRBD1 (5 bases). The CDR3 runs to 17 residues. V was cut by 7 bases and J by 1 base, with 20 bases left in between. In germline, CDR1 is SGHRS, CDR2 YFSETQ. The CDR3 DNA reads as TGCGCCAGCCTTCCCACTCCTTGGACACTGAACACCGGGGAGCTGTTTTTT. Translation: CASLPTPWTLNTGELFF.

The V and J genes are TRBV28 and TRBJ2-7; maybe TRBD2 (5 bases). The ends were cut back, 2 bases at V and 1 base at J, with 9 bases in the middle. The V gene's germline CDR1 is MDHEN and CDR2 SYDVKM. The CDR3 runs to 14 residues. This CDR3 is CASSLRGWSYEQYF. The CDR3 coding sequence is TGTGCCAGCAGTTTACGGGGTTGGTCCTACGAGCAGTACTTC.

The gene calls are TRBV5-4 and TRBJ1-2, with D perhaps TRBD1 (6 bases). Germline loops: CDR1 SGHNT, CDR2 YYREEE (reference sequence). The CDR3 runs to 14 residues. V lost 5 bases and J 3 bases, leaving 14 bases between the germline ends. This CDR3 is CASRPTGPDYGYTF. CDR3 in DNA: TGTGCCAGCAGGCCAACAGGGCCCGACTATGGCTACACCTTC.

The CDR3 nucleotides read TGTGCCAGCAGTGAGGGACTGACGAGGTATTTT. Its translation is CASSEGLTRYF. The rearrangement uses TRBV6-1 and TRBJ2-3; tentative D call: TRBD2 (6 bases). CDR3 length: 11 amino acids. V lost 3 bases and J 14 bases, leaving 12 bases between the germline ends. Germline V gene sequence: CDR1 MNHNS, CDR2 SASEGT.

A few counts support this clone. The chain joins TRBV2 to TRBJ2-7; D might be TRBD2 (5 bases). Germline CDR1 and CDR2: SNHLY and FYNNEI. With 9 bases removed from V and 6 bases from J, the gap between germline ends came to 12 bases. The CDR3 sequence is 11 residues long. DNA for the CDR3: TGTGCCAGTAGACGTGCGGGCGAGCAGTACTTC. This sequence encodes CASRRAGEQYF.

This clone was recorded only once. The chain joins TRBV5-1 to TRBJ2-5; D could derive from TRBD1 or TRBD2 (6 bases each). Germline values: CDR1 SGHRS, CDR2 YFSETQ. The CDR3 is made up of 15 amino acids. The V end lost 0 bases, the J end lost 5 bases, and 14 bases lay between the germline ends. Here the CDR3 reads CASSLGIGGLETQYF. CDR3 in DNA: TGCGCCAGCAGCTTGGGGATCGGGGGCTTGGAGACCCAGTACTTC.

This chain uses TRBV7-9 with TRBJ2-5, with a tentative D call TRBD2 (5 bases). The CDR3 runs to 14 residues. Germline V gives CDR1 SEHNR, CDR2 FQNEAQ (reference sequence). Trimming cost V 5 bases and J 1 base, with 11 bases left between them. This chain's CDR3 is CASSPRAVQETQYF. CDR3 coding DNA: TGTGCCAGCAGCCCGAGGGCGGTCCAAGAGACCCAGTACTTC. Using reference TRBV7-9 and TRBJ2-5 for the parts outside the CDR3, the full variable domain is DTGVSQNPRHKITKRGQNVTFRCDPISEHNRLYWYRQTLGQGPEFLTYFQNEAQLEKSRLLSDRFSAERPKGSFSTLEIQRTEQGDSAMYLCASSPRAVQETQYFGPGTRLLVL.